This TCR beta chain was recorded in a study of blood T cell repertoires in COVID-19. Source study methods: It was from reference gene primer amplification that nucleated cell counts were estimated. Profiling relied on immunoSEQ multiplex PCR, and the TCRdb table lists in-frame clones only, not all of them. The DNA was the basis for D and trimming; V, J and clone size are from that table. The table lists around 67,000 clones, around 82% of them singletons, with roughly 16% in the top ten. The CDR3 extends over 15 amino acids. The germline V gene has CDR1 SGHTA and CDR2 FQGNSA. Deletions cut 0 bases from V and 0 bases from J, with 7 bases between.

The chain couples TRBV7-2 to TRBJ2-3; no reliable D call. Input material: peripheral blood. The receptor was derived from an elderly man with active COVID-19. The CDR3 reads CASSLAYQSTDTQYF. The CDR3 DNA sequence: TGTGCCAGCAGCTTAGCGTATCAGAGCACAGATACGCAGTATTTT.